A single sample is the source of the 25 T cell receptor beta chains below, sequenced in a study of cytomegalovirus exposure and HLA in healthy donors (dated by TCRdb to 2017 to 2019). The library relied on the immunoSEQ multiplex PCR assay. For the multiplex PCR, a mixture combining 60 forward primers for TCR Vbeta segments and 13 reverse primers for TCR Jbeta segments was used. In its TCRdb copy, this immuneACCESS table keeps in-frame sequences only and misses some clones. Where compared with another copy, unresolved V genes explain less than half of these, and the others have no known cause. The sample table holds about 88,000 clones, of which around 89% were seen once. In total, the top ten clones hold 2.3% of the sample. The sample consisted of PBMCs. The receptor source for this set is a man between 18 and 35 years old in good health and CMV-seronegative.

This chain links TRBV10-1 with TRBJ2-7, with D tentatively TRBD2 (5 bases). The V gene's germline CDR1 is WNHNN and CDR2 SYGVQD (reference sequence). V shed 8 bases and J shed 4 bases, with 9 bases lying between them. The CDR3 is made up of 11 amino acids. The CDR3 region is CASRGWYEQYF. CDR3 sequence (DNA): TGCGCCAGCCGGGGATGGTACGAGCAGTACTTC.

This chain links TRBV19 with TRBJ1-3; D remains unclear. Per germline, CDR1 LNHDA and CDR2 SQIVND (reference sequence). Trimming pared 7 bases from V and 0 bases from J, leaving 16 bases between. The CDR3 contains 16 residues. Here the CDR3 DNA reads TGTGCCAGTACCATCCGATTCACAGTCTCTGGAAACACCATATATTTT. Translation gives CASTIRFTVSGNTIYF. The full variable domain, with the rest looked up from reference TRBV19 and TRBJ1-3, is DGGITQSPKYLFRKEGQNVTLSCEQNLNHDAMYWYRQDPGQGLRLIYYSQIVNDFQKGDIAEGYSVSREKKESFPLTVTSAQKNPTAFYLCASTIRFTVSGNTIYFGEGSWLTVV.

This clone was recorded once. The chain employs TRBV19 and TRBJ1-1; D might be TRBD1 (5 bases). CDR3 length: 15 amino acids. The germline V gene encodes CDR1 LNHDA and CDR2 SQIVND (reference sequence). V was pared by 3 bases and J by 1 base, with 12 bases between. CDR3: CASSIQGSRNTEAFF. The CDR3 bases are TGTGCCAGTAGTATTCAGGGTAGCAGGAACACTGAAGCTTTCTTT.

V gene TRBV7-3 combines with J gene TRBJ2-2; tentative D call: TRBD2 (6 bases). Germline V gene data show CDR1 as SGHTA and CDR2 as FQGTGA. The CDR3 loop spans 17 amino acids. With 0 bases removed from V and 0 bases from J, the gap between germline ends came to 11 bases. This CDR3 reads CASSLTRAGSNTGELFF. CDR3 in DNA: TGTGCCAGCAGCTTAACGAGGGCGGGGTCGAACACCGGGGAGCTGTTTTTT.

J is TRBJ2-3 and V is TRBV4-2; no clear D. Trimming pared 1 base from V and 0 bases from J, leaving 14 bases between. CDR1 is LGHNA, CDR2 YNFKEQ, per germline. The CDR3 length is 17 residues. DNA of the CDR3: TGTGCCAGCAGCCAAGTCCCAGCGCCTACTAGCACAGATACGCAGTATTTT. Translation: CASSQVPAPTSTDTQYF.

The rearrangement joins TRBV9 to TRBJ1-3, with D unresolved. CDR1 is SGDLS, CDR2 YYNGEE, per germline. The CDR3 is 17 amino acids. Trimming left V 0 bases short and J 0 bases short, with 13 bases between. The CDR3 DNA reads as TGTGCCAGCAGCGTAGGACTCGCCGGAGACTCTGGAAACACCATATATTTT. Its translation: CASSVGLAGDSGNTIYF.

This rearrangement joins TRBV6-4 to TRBJ2-7, with D maybe TRBD1 (6 bases). V was shortened by 2 bases and J by 7 bases, with 12 bases between the two germline ends. Per germline, CDR1 MRHNA and CDR2 SNTAGT. The CDR3 length is 13 residues. DNA for the CDR3: TGTGCCAGCAGTGACGAGACAGGTGGAGAGCAGTACTTC. This encodes CASSDETGGEQYF.

J is TRBJ2-2 and V is TRBV19; possibly TRBD2 for D (6 bases). With 5 bases removed from V and 4 bases from J, the gap between germline ends came to 14 bases. This CDR3 spans 15 amino acids. Germline V gives CDR1 LNHDA, CDR2 SQIVND (reference sequence). The CDR3 DNA reads TGTGCCAGTAGTGCCAGCGGGCTTATCACCGGGGAGCTGTTTTTT. Protein: CASSASGLITGELFF.

The rearrangement uses TRBV2 and TRBJ1-5, with unresolved D. V was shortened by 9 bases and J by 1 base, with 7 bases between the two germline ends. The CDR3 is 12 amino acids. From germline, CDR1 is SNHLY and CDR2 FYNNEI. The CDR3 reads CASSGSNQPQHF. DNA of the CDR3: TGTGCCAGTTCGGGGAGCAATCAGCCCCAGCATTTT.

In this sample, this clone turned up a few times. The chain carries TRBV7-8 and TRBJ1-1, with TRBD1 matching over 10 bases. Unmatched junction bases numbered 17, after V lost 6 bases and J lost 1 base. The germline CDR1 and CDR2 sequences are SGHVS and FQNEAQ. The CDR3 loop spans 19 amino acids. The chain's CDR3 is CASSYTGTGDGLANTEAFF. Written as DNA, the CDR3 is TGTGCCAGCAGTTATACCGGGACAGGGGATGGTTTGGCGAACACTGAAGCTTTCTTT.

This chain uses TRBV6-6 with TRBJ1-6; the match to TRBD1 covers 9 bases. From germline, CDR1 is MNHNY and CDR2 SVGAGI (reference sequence). The CDR3 totals 14 residues. V lost 7 bases, J lost 10 bases, and 8 bases stayed unmatched. CDR3 sequence reads: CASTRTGDQSPLHF. The CDR3 nucleotides read TGTGCCAGCACCAGGACAGGGGATCAATCACCCCTCCACTTT.

The chain couples TRBV4-3 to TRBJ2-2; 7 bases match TRBD2. V shed 0 bases, J shed 5 bases, and the junction held 3 bases outside the gene matches. The germline CDR1 and CDR2 sequences are LGHNA and YSLEER. The CDR3 is 15 amino acids. CDR3 sequence reads: CASSQDSGGTGELFF. DNA of the CDR3: TGCGCCAGCAGCCAAGATTCGGGGGGAACCGGGGAGCTGTTTTTT.

This chain uses TRBV7-2 with TRBJ1-2; D unresolved. CDR1 is SGHTA and CDR2 is FQGNSA in the germline V gene. Trimming left V 5 bases short and J 8 bases short, with 15 bases between. This CDR3 comprises 13 residues. CDR3 nucleotide sequence: TGTGCCAGCAGCGCAGAGGGATTCGTAGGCTACACCTTC. Translating it yields CASSAEGFVGYTF.

The chain carries TRBV21-1 and TRBJ1-3; the DNA was not used to check the table's D call, TRBD1. TRBV21-1 is tagged as a pseudogene. The CDR3 extends over 15 amino acids. DNA of the CDR3: TGTGCCAGCAGCGCAGGCCCATGGTCTGGAAACACCATATATTTT. Translated, it gives CASSAGPWSGNTIYF.

The chain joins TRBV5-1 to TRBJ2-1, with TRBD1 identical over 9 bases. CDR1 and CDR2 from the germline V gene are SGHRS and YFSETQ. CDR3 size: 16 residues. Trimming removed 2 bases from V and 7 bases from J; junction bases left unmatched: 10. CDR3 amino acids: CASSFTGQGRWNEQFF. The CDR3 nucleotides read TGCGCCAGCAGCTTCACCGGACAGGGGAGGTGGAATGAGCAGTTCTTC.

This clone appeared a single time. The V gene is TRBV29-1, the J gene TRBJ1-1; 7 nucleotides line up with TRBD1. Germline V gene data show CDR1 as SQVTM and CDR2 as ANQGSEA. Trimming removed 5 bases from V and 4 bases from J; junction bases left unmatched: 10. This CDR3 has 14 amino acids. CDR3 bases: TGCAGCGTTAGGAGACAGGGTCGCAGCACTGAAGCTTTCTTT. Amino acid sequence: CSVRRQGRSTEAFF.

This clone turned up a few times. The rearrangement joins TRBV9 to TRBJ2-2; a weak D match, TRBD1 (7 bases). The CDR3 length is 17 residues. Trimming removed 1 base from V and 2 bases from J, with 15 bases in between. CDR1 is SGDLS, CDR2 YYNGEE, per germline. CDR3 region: CASSVIAGTANTGELFF. For the CDR3, the DNA is TGTGCCAGCAGCGTAATCGCGGGGACAGCAAACACCGGGGAGCTGTTTTTT.

The V gene is TRBV9, the J gene TRBJ2-1; 9 positions agree with TRBD2. The V gene end was trimmed by 0 bases and the J gene end by 5 bases; junction bases not matched to a gene: 9. Per the germline V gene, CDR1 is SGDLS and CDR2 is YYNGEE. This CDR3 contains 17 residues. DNA of the CDR3: TGTGCCAGCAGCGTAGGTCTGGGACTAGCCATTAACAATGAGCAGTTCTTC. Translating gives CASSVGLGLAINNEQFF.

The rearrangement uses TRBV11-3 and TRBJ2-1, with a possible D match to TRBD1 (6 bases). This CDR3 is built from 13 residues. V lost 4 bases to trimming and J lost 5 bases, with 9 bases between them. Germline V lookup: CDR1 SGHNT, CDR2 YENEEA. The CDR3: CASSSRQDNEQFF. The CDR3 coding sequence is TGTGCCAGCAGCTCCAGACAGGACAATGAGCAGTTCTTC.

The chain couples TRBV4-3 to TRBJ2-1, with D perhaps TRBD2 (6 bases). Trimming cost V 6 bases and J 5 bases, with 14 bases left between them. Germline assignment: CDR1 LGHNA and CDR2 YSLEER. The CDR3 extends over 14 amino acids. CDR3 in amino acids: CASSRLVYDNEQFF. CDR3 DNA: TGCGCCAGCAGTCGACTAGTTTACGACAATGAGCAGTTCTTC.

The chain recombines TRBV6-4 with TRBJ2-2; perhaps TRBD1 as D (5 bases). The V end lost 3 bases, the J end lost 8 bases, and 13 bases lay between the germline ends. The CDR3 is made up of 14 amino acids. The germline V gene encodes CDR1 MRHNA and CDR2 SNTAGT. The CDR3 is CASSEIQGSGELFF. CDR3 sequence (DNA): TGTGCCAGCAGTGAAATTCAGGGTTCGGGGGAGCTGTTTTTT.

The chain uses TRBV2 and TRBJ2-1; 10 bases match TRBD2. Trimming at V came to 3 bases and at J to 9 bases, leaving 8 bases not matched to a gene. The CDR3 has 15 residues. Germline CDR1 and CDR2: SNHLY and FYNNEI. CDR3 protein: CASSDFLAGAVEQFF. The CDR3 DNA sequence: TGTGCCAGCAGTGATTTCCTAGCGGGAGCTGTTGAGCAGTTCTTC. Looking up the rest from reference TRBV2 and TRBJ2-1 gives the full variable domain: EPEVTQTPSHQVTQMGQEVILRCVPISNHLYFYWYRQILGQKVEFLVSFYNNEISEKSEIFDDQFSVERPDGSNFTLKIRSTKLEDSAMYFCASSDFLAGAVEQFFGPGTRLTVL.

The table lists this clone with a few counts. The V gene is TRBV7-9, the J gene TRBJ2-7; D is unresolved. V lost 6 bases and J lost 0, with 12 bases in between. The CDR3 has 14 amino acids. CDR1 is SEHNR, CDR2 FQNEAQ, per germline (reference sequence). CDR3 sequence reads: CASSHEPLSYEQYF. CDR3 sequence (DNA): TGTGCCAGCAGTCATGAGCCCCTCTCCTACGAGCAGTACTTC.

The rearrangement joins TRBV7-3 to TRBJ2-5; maybe TRBD2 (5 bases). The CDR3 loop spans 15 amino acids. Germline V gene sequence: CDR1 SGHTA, CDR2 FQGTGA. Trimming took 2 bases from V and 3 from J, leaving 13 bases between them. CDR3 residues: CASSLFPGVEETQYF. The CDR3 DNA is TGTGCCAGCAGCTTATTCCCCGGGGTTGAAGAGACCCAGTACTTC.

V gene TRBV28 combines with J gene TRBJ1-5, with 10 nucleotides matching TRBD1. V lost 6 bases to trimming and J lost 9 bases; unmatched junction nucleotides: 8. Germline CDR1 and CDR2: MDHEN and SYDVKM. The CDR3 sequence is 14 residues long. DNA of the CDR3: TGTGCCAGCAGGTCAGACAGGGGGCGTATGCCCCAGCATTTT. Its protein product is CASRSDRGRMPQHF.